The 12 T cell receptor beta chains presented below share a single source sample, sequenced in a study of cytomegalovirus exposure and HLA in healthy donors. 60 Vbeta and 13 Jbeta primers were used in PCR. The data were produced by immunoSEQ multiplex PCR, yet TCRdb's version contains in-frame clones alone and is incomplete. The profile covers hundreds of thousands of clones, with about three quarters appearing a single time and approximately 2.6% taken by the ten largest. Sequenced input: PBMCs. These TCRs come from a woman aged 55 to 70 in good health and CMV-seropositive.

The chain employs TRBV7-6 and TRBJ2-5; TRBD2 might be the D (5 bases). Judging by the DNA end, TRBJ2-7 fits better; the J call may be wrong. Germline V CDR1 and CDR2: SGHVS, FNYEAQ. This CDR3 contains 14 residues. The CDR3 DNA reads TGTGCCAGCAGCTTAGCTAGCGCGCAATACGAGCAGTACTTC. It codes for CASSLASAQYEQYF.

This chain joins TRBV6-1 and TRBJ2-1, with D perhaps matching TRBD1 (5 bases). The germline gives CDR1 MNHNS, CDR2 SASEGT. This CDR3 comprises 14 residues. V was trimmed by 2 bases and J by 7 bases, leaving 12 bases between them. CDR3 protein: CASSELRGSNEQFF. The CDR3 nucleotides read TGTGCCAGCAGTGAATTAAGGGGATCGAATGAGCAGTTCTTC.

The chain couples TRBV28 to TRBJ1-5; D gene unclear. Germline CDR1 MDHEN, CDR2 SYDVKM. Trimming removed 1 base from V and 4 bases from J, with 8 bases in between. This CDR3 contains 14 residues. CDR3 in amino acids: CASSLLAINQPQHF. The CDR3 coding sequence is TGTGCCAGCAGTTTATTGGCAATTAATCAGCCCCAGCATTTT.

This clone was detected a few times. V and J are TRBV19 and TRBJ2-7, with 11 nucleotides matching TRBD2. Trimming at V came to 7 bases and at J to 3 bases, leaving 11 bases not matched to a gene. The CDR3 has 16 amino acids. Germline V lookup: CDR1 LNHDA, CDR2 SQIVND (reference sequence). CDR3 region: CASTPGGTSGNYEQYF. The CDR3 nucleotides read TGTGCCAGTACCCCGGGGGGGACTAGCGGAAACTACGAGCAGTACTTC.

Here the CDR3 reads CASGWTGEMNTEAFF. CDR3 bases: TGTGCCAGCGGGTGGACAGGGGAAATGAACACTGAAGCTTTCTTT. The chain recombines TRBV28 with TRBJ1-1; TRBD1 matches 9 bases. From germline, CDR1 is MDHEN and CDR2 SYDVKM. Losses at the gene ends were 8 bases for V and 0 bases for J; bases not matched to a gene: 7. The CDR3 has 15 amino acids. Variable domain in full (rest from reference TRBV28 and TRBJ1-1): DVKVTQSSRYLVKRTGEKVFLECVQDMDHENMFWYRQDPGLGLRLIYFSYDVKMKEKGDIPEGYSVSREKKERFSLILESASTNQTSMYLCASGWTGEMNTEAFFGQGTRLTVV.

V and J are TRBV5-6 and TRBJ1-2; 8 bases are a match to TRBD1. CDR3 size: 16 residues. J lost 2 bases, V lost 4 bases, and 10 bases had no gene match. Germline assignment: CDR1 SGHDT and CDR2 YYEEEE. The CDR3 loop is CASSPVGQEKNYGYTF. CDR3 sequence (DNA): TGTGCCAGCAGCCCAGTGGGACAGGAGAAGAACTATGGCTACACCTTC. Based on the CDR3 plus reference TRBV5-6 and TRBJ1-2, the full variable domain is DAGVTQSPTHLIKTRGQQVTLRCSPKSGHDTVSWYQQALGQGPQFIFQYYEEEERQRGNFPDRFSGHQFPNYSSELNVNALLLGDSALYLCASSPVGQEKNYGYTFGSGTRLTVV.

This chain links TRBV6-1 with TRBJ1-1, with D uncertain. CDR1 and CDR2 from the germline V gene are MNHNS and SASEGT. With 4 bases removed from V and 5 bases from J, the gap between germline ends came to 14 bases. This CDR3 has 14 residues. The CDR3 here is CASSGGSQRTEAFF. As DNA, the CDR3 is TGTGCCAGCAGTGGAGGCAGCCAGCGGACTGAAGCTTTCTTT.

The chain employs TRBV9 and TRBJ2-5; 10 nucleotides line up with TRBD1. The trim removed 3 bases at V and 11 bases at J, leaving 13 bases unmatched. The germline V gene encodes CDR1 SGDLS and CDR2 YYNGEE. The CDR3 is made up of 15 amino acids. The CDR3 loop is CASSAAGTGDTGQYF. In DNA form, the CDR3 reads TGTGCCAGCAGCGCGGCCGGGACAGGGGACACTGGGCAGTACTTC.

The chain employs TRBV28 and TRBJ2-7; 9 bases match TRBD2. Germline assignment: CDR1 MDHEN and CDR2 SYDVKM. The CDR3 extends over 15 amino acids. Germline trimming cut 3 bases from V and 5 bases from J; bases unmatched to any gene: 8. The CDR3 DNA reads TGTGCCAGCAGTTTGGGCGGGAGGGCCGGAAACGAGCAGTACTTC. It encodes CASSLGGRAGNEQYF.

The rearrangement uses TRBV5-1 and TRBJ1-2; maybe TRBD1 (6 bases). The CDR3 consists of 13 residues. V shed 5 bases and J shed 2 bases, with 10 bases lying between them. The germline V gene encodes CDR1 SGHRS and CDR2 YFSETQ. CDR3 nucleotides: TGCGCCAGCAGTGGTCAGGGGAACTATGGCTACACCTTC. This codes for CASSGQGNYGYTF.

The V and J genes are TRBV28 and TRBJ2-4; 9 bases match TRBD1. The CDR3 runs 17 residues. The junction had 10 bases not matched to a gene; V was cut back by 6 bases and J by 1 base. CDR1 is MDHEN, CDR2 SYDVKM, per germline. CDR3 protein: CASRRQGGMRAKNIQYF. The CDR3 region has the DNA TGTGCCAGCAGACGACAGGGGGGCATGAGGGCCAAAAACATTCAGTACTTC.

The chain joins TRBV2 to TRBJ2-2; D gene unclear. Germline V gene sequence: CDR1 SNHLY, CDR2 FYNNEI. V was pared by 4 bases and J by 6 bases, with 6 bases between. The length of the CDR3 is 12 residues. The chain's CDR3 is CASSGLAGELFF. The CDR3 nucleotides are TGTGCCAGCAGTGGTTTAGCCGGGGAGCTGTTTTTT.